This T cell receptor (beta chain) derives from a study of shared clonotypes between healthy human individuals. Study results and limitations: Sampling covered nothing but blood. Tissue TCR repertoires likely differ from those found in blood.

The CDR3 length is 13 residues. V lost 2 bases and J lost 8, with 10 bases in between. Germline CDR1 is MDHEN and CDR2 is SYDVKM. The DNA input per sorted-subset replicate PCR was about 0.2 ug, corresponding to 25,000 to 35,000 T cell genomes. Data came from immunoSEQ multiplex PCR; TCRdb stores just in-frame clones and leaves some out. The table lists a few hundred thousand clones, about 95% of them singletons. As defined, naive CD8 cells were CD45RO-negative and positively selected for CCR7, with terminally differentiated effector memory CD45RA+ cells excluded. The study enrolled healthy HIV-negative adults without recent acute infections or vaccinations as donors. Details on this clone: Its specificity is not known.

This clonotype originated in a woman aged 25 to 39 in good health. V usage is TRBV28 and J usage is TRBJ1-5, with D perhaps TRBD1 (5 bases). Sequenced input: naive CD8+ T cells sorted from blood. The CDR3 nucleotides are TGTGCCAGCAGTTTAGGGGGAAGGGAGCCCCAGCATTTT. Protein: CASSLGGREPQHF.